A selection of T cell receptor beta chains follows, all from one sample in a study of T-cell reconstitution after alpha-beta-depleted transplantation in children. From the PCR reads, TCRdb called clonotypes with MiXCR, one entry per CDR3 protein. The table lists some 350,000 distinct CDR3 sequences, under 20% of them singletons. The input for sequencing was PBMCs, mostly from graft donor cells, taken 360 days after TCRalphabeta/CD19-depleted stem cell transplant. The receptor set was obtained from a male patient between 2 and 15 years old who had a stem cell transplant for acute lymphoblastic leukemia, so the T cells may come from the graft donor. Both conserved end residues are part of each CDR3. The D gene is left open where the match is weak. Clone size, where shown, is once, few, many, or a class for clones that have expanded.

TRBJ2-2,TRBD1,TRBV7-9,16,.,TGTGCCAGCAGCACCGCAGCAGGGACAGCCACCGGGGAGCTGTTTTTT,CASSTAAGTATGELFF
TRBJ2-5,.,TRBV3-1,14,.,TGTGCCAGCAGCCGGCACAGGGTCGGGGAGACCCAGTACTTC,CASSRHRVGETQYF
TRBJ2-1,TRBD2,TRBV11-2,16,many,TGTGCCAGCAGCTTATGGTCGGGACTAGCGGGCAATGAGCAGTTCTTC,CASSLWSGLAGNEQFF
TRBJ2-3,.,TRBV4-3,17,.,TGCGCCAGCAGCCAAGATCTAAGTGGGTTCAGCACAGATACGCAGTATTTT,CASSQDLSGFSTDTQYF
TRBJ2-3,.,TRBV5-1,14,many,TGCGCCAGCAGCTTGGCGAGGGCCGAAGATACGCAGTATTTT,CASSLARAEDTQYF
TRBJ2-4,.,TRBV3-1,12,.,TGTGCCAGCAGCCAAGCCAAAAACATTCAGTACTTC,CASSQAKNIQYF
TRBJ2-3,.,TRBV20-1,14,.,TGCAGAGCTAGTGCCGGGACTCGCACAGATACGCAGTATTTT,CRASAGTRTDTQYF
TRBJ1-4,.,TRBV28,19,.,TGTGCCAGCAGCCACCCGACCGGGACCTCACCCCGGTTGACTGAAAAACTGTTTTTT,CASSHPTGTSPRLTEKLFF
TRBJ2-7,.,TRBV15,15,many,TGTGCCACCAGCAGAGATTTAGTGGCTTCCTACGAGCAGTACTTC,CATSRDLVASYEQYF
TRBJ2-1,.,TRBV3-1,12,.,TGTGCCAGCACCGATAGGTCGGGTGAGCAGTTCTTC,CASTDRSGEQFF
TRBJ2-1,.,TRBV24-1,17,.,TGTGCCACCAGTGATTTCGACGGCGGGAACGCCTACAATGAGCAGTTCTTC,CATSDFDGGNAYNEQFF
TRBJ2-5,TRBD2,TRBV13,13,.,TGTGCCAGCACCCGCGGGAGATTTGAGACCCAGTACTTC,CASTRGRFETQYF
TRBJ2-7,.,TRBV3-1,12,many,TGTGCCAGCAGCCAGGCTGACTACGAGCAGTACTTC,CASSQADYEQYF
TRBJ2-3,.,TRBV12-3/TRBV12-4,14,few,TGTGCCAGCAGTTTAGGCCCTTCGAGAGATACGCAGTATTTT,CASSLGPSRDTQYF
TRBJ2-5,TRBD1,TRBV29-1,12,many,TGCAGCGTTGGGACAGGACAAGAGACCCAGTACTTC,CSVGTGQETQYF
TRBJ2-6,TRBD1,TRBV10-1,17,.,TGCGCCGCCGGGCCGGGACAGGGGTTAGCTGGGGCCAACGTCCTGACTTTC,CAAGPGQGLAGANVLTF
TRBJ2-7,.,TRBV6-1,15,.,TGTGCCAGCAGTGAAATCGGGGGATTGGGCTACGAGCAGTACTTC,CASSEIGGLGYEQYF
TRBJ2-2,.,TRBV7-9,13,.,TGTGCCAGCAGCCGGACGGTGACCGGGGAGCTGTTTTTT,CASSRTVTGELFF
TRBJ1-2,TRBD1,TRBV10-3,15,.,TGTGCCATCAGTGACCTACAGGGGGCGCGGTATGGCTACACCTTC,CAISDLQGARYGYTF
TRBJ2-3,.,TRBV28,12,many,TGTGCCAGCAGTCAAGTGAAGGATACGCAGTATTTT,CASSQVKDTQYF
TRBJ2-1,TRBD2,TRBV29-1,17,many,TGCAGCGTTGAACCTCTCGGGGGAGGGAAAACCTACAATGAGCAGTTCTTC,CSVEPLGGGKTYNEQFF
TRBJ2-7,.,TRBV28,12,few,TGTGCCAGCAGTTTAACGACCCGGTATCATCAGTTC,CASSLTTRYHQF
TRBJ2-7,.,TRBV6-5,16,.,TGTGCCAGCAGTTACTCCCGCCCGTCCTTATTATACGAGCAGTACTTC,CASSYSRPSLLYEQYF
TRBJ2-7,TRBD2,TRBV7-2,16,.,TGTGCCAGCAGCTCCCTTAGCGGGAGGGCCTACTACGAGCAGTACTTC,CASSSLSGRAYYEQYF
TRBJ2-7,.,TRBV29-1,13,.,TGCAGCAATGTCGGGCCTTTCTCCTACGAGCAGTACTTC,CSNVGPFSYEQYF
TRBJ2-1,.,TRBV6-5,14,.,TGTGCCAGCAGTTACGGGGGGCGCGCCAATGAGCAGTTCTTC,CASSYGGRANEQFF
TRBJ2-3,TRBD2,TRBV29-1,19,few,TGCAGCGTTGAATTGGGGACTAGCGTTGGGTATCGGGTTCCAGATACGCAGTATTTT,CSVELGTSVGYRVPDTQYF
TRBJ1-1,TRBD1,TRBV10-3,16,.,TGTGCCATCAGTCCCGGACAGGGGGTAGGCGGCACTGAAGCTTTCTTT,CAISPGQGVGGTEAFF
TRBJ2-3,.,TRBV20-1,15,few,TGCAGCATCGGAAACCCATTGACCTTCACAGATACGCAGTATTTT,CSIGNPLTFTDTQYF
TRBJ2-1,TRBD2,TRBV6-5,16,few,TGTGCCAGCAGTTACTATAGCGGGAGCGCTTACAATGAGCAGTTCTTC,CASSYYSGSAYNEQFF
TRBJ1-2,.,TRBV28,15,.,TGTGCCAGCAGTGCCCCTACGGTTGTTAACTATGGCTACACCTTC,CASSAPTVVNYGYTF
TRBJ2-1,TRBD1,TRBV5-1,18,.,TGCGCCAGCAGCGCGACTCGGACAGGGTTGTACTCCTACAATGAGCAGTTCTTC,CASSATRTGLYSYNEQFF
TRBJ1-2,.,TRBV5-6,12,.,TGTGCCAGCAGCGGGCAGGGGTATGGCTACACCTTC,CASSGQGYGYTF
TRBJ2-1,TRBD2,TRBV5-6,18,.,TGTGCCAGCAGCTTGCCCTTTAGCGGGAGGCTCATTGGGGCGGAGCAGTTCTTC,CASSLPFSGRLIGAEQFF
TRBJ2-2,.,TRBV18,14,.,TGTGCCAGCTCACCACCGAGGACAGCCGGGGAGCTGTTTTTT,CASSPPRTAGELFF
TRBJ2-3,TRBD2,TRBV29-1,13,.,TGCAGCGTTGGTACTAGCGGCACAGATACGCAGTATTTT,CSVGTSGTDTQYF
TRBJ1-3,.,TRBV5-1,16,few,TGCGCCAGCAGCAGTGGACAGCGACAGTCTGGAAACACCATATATTTT,CASSSGQRQSGNTIYF
TRBJ2-7,TRBD2,TRBV20-1,15,.,TGCAGTGCTAGAGATACAAGCGGGAGACTCCACGAGCAGTACTTC,CSARDTSGRLHEQYF
TRBJ1-1,TRBD1,TRBV5-1,18,many,TGCGCCAGCAGCCCCGGGACAGGGCCAGGGACTTTAAACACTGAAGCTTTCTTT,CASSPGTGPGTLNTEAFF
TRBJ2-2,.,TRBV7-9,12,.,TGTGCCCCAAGCCAGAGCACCGGGGAGCTGTTTTTT,CAPSQSTGELFF
TRBJ2-7,TRBD2,TRBV5-1,19,few,TGCGCCAGCAGCTTGGTATCGGGTAGCGGGACTGGAAGGTCCTACGAGCAGTACTTC,CASSLVSGSGTGRSYEQYF
TRBJ2-3,.,TRBV12-3/TRBV12-4,19,few,TGTGCCAGCAGTTTTCGGTTTCAGCCGGGCAGGCCCAGCACAGATACGCAGTATTTT,CASSFRFQPGRPSTDTQYF
TRBJ1-2,.,TRBV3-1,14,.,TGTGCCAGCAGCCAAGCCACAGGGTTCTATGGCTACACCTTC,CASSQATGFYGYTF
TRBJ2-1,.,TRBV10-3,13,.,TGTGCCACCGCACTAGGTCCTAGGAATGAGCAGTTCTTC,CATALGPRNEQFF
TRBJ2-7,.,TRBV7-8,13,.,TGTGCCAGCAGCGCCACCCTCAGGGGCGAGCAGTACTTC,CASSATLRGEQYF
TRBJ1-6,.,TRBV7-2,14,.,TGTGCCAGCAGCCCCACAGGGCTGCGGTCACCCCTCCACTTT,CASSPTGLRSPLHF
TRBJ2-7,TRBD2,TRBV7-2,15,.,TGTGCCAGCAGCCAGGGACTAGCGGTATCCTACGAGCAGTACTTC,CASSQGLAVSYEQYF
TRBJ2-5,TRBD2,TRBV6-2/TRBV6-3,17,few,TGTGCCAGCAGTTACTCCTCGGGACTAGCGGGGCCAGGGACCCAGTACTTC,CASSYSSGLAGPGTQYF
TRBJ2-5,TRBD2,TRBV5-1,18,.,TGCGCCAGCAGCTCAGGACTAGCGGGAGTCCTGGAACAAGAGACCCAGTACTTC,CASSSGLAGVLEQETQYF
TRBJ2-2,.,TRBV21-1,15,once,TGTGCCAGCAGCCAGTGGGGAGGACGCACCGGGGAGCTGTTTTTT,CASSQWGGRTGELFF
TRBJ1-1,.,TRBV6-5,17,.,TGTGCCAGCAGTTACTCGGTGCTTGCGAGCCTGAACACTGAAGCTTTCTTT,CASSYSVLASLNTEAFF
TRBJ2-3,.,TRBV20-1,13,few,TGCAGGCCAAACCGACGGGACACAGATACGCAGTATTTT,CRPNRRDTDTQYF
TRBJ2-4,.,TRBV3-1,15,many,TGTGCCAGCAGCCAAGCGCGGATAGCCAAAAACATTCAGTACTTC,CASSQARIAKNIQYF
TRBJ2-3,TRBD1,TRBV6-5,17,.,TGTGCCAGCAGTTCTTCTTGGTGGACAGGGCGCACAGATACGCAGTATTTT,CASSSSWWTGRTDTQYF
TRBJ2-1,TRBD2,TRBV7-6,18,few,TGTGCCAGCAGCTTAGTCCCTAGCGGGAGGTTGTCCTACAATGAGCAGTTCTTC,CASSLVPSGRLSYNEQFF